This T cell receptor (beta chain) comes out of a study of shared T cell receptors in the human thymus. CDR1 and CDR2 (germline): SGHDT, YYEEEE. The CDR3 contains 18 residues. J lost 1 base, V lost 5 bases, and 12 bases had no gene match. TCRdb's table, derived via immunoSEQ multiplex PCR, lists solely in-frame clones and lacks some. The sample gives some 700,000 clones, over 75% of which show up once; around 0.01% is in the top ten. This sample also belongs to another study, concerning human thymus T cells. That report notes: Thymus tissue was removed during corrective cardiac surgery. Blood and thymic repertoires both appeared biased in V and J gene usage. Related research described thymic repertoires that were highly overlapping among unrelated individuals.

The sequencing input was thymocytes. The sequence derives from a boy under three years old with a congenital heart defect. The chain employs TRBV5-6 and TRBJ1-4; TRBD1 aligns across 9 bases. CDR3 loop: CASSPTRDRDETNEKLFF. In DNA, the CDR3 is TGTGCCAGCAGTCCGACGAGGGACAGGGACGAAACTAATGAAAAACTGTTTTTT.